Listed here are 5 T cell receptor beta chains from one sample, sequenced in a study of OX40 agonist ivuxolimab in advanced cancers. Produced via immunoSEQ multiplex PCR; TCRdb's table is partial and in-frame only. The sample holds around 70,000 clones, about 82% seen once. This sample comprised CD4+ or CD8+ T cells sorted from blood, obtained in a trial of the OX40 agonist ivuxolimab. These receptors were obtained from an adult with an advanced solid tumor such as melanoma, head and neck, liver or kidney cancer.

The CDR3 sequence is CASSMGPRLGEKLFF. CDR3 in DNA: TGTGCCAGTAGTATGGGGCCCCGCCTGGGTGAAAAACTGTTTTTT. This rearrangement joins TRBV19 to TRBJ1-4, with a possible D match to TRBD1 (5 bases). The CDR3 length is 15 residues. Germline CDR1 is LNHDA and CDR2 is SQIVND (reference sequence). Trimming stripped 3 bases from V and 7 bases from J, with 15 bases between.

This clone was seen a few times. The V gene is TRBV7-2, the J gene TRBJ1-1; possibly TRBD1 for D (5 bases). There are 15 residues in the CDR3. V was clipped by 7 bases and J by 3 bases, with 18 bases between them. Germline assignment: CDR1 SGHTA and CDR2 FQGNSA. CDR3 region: CASTRGGTWDTEAFF. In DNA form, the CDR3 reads TGTGCCAGCACCCGGGGGGGGACCTGGGACACTGAAGCTTTCTTT.

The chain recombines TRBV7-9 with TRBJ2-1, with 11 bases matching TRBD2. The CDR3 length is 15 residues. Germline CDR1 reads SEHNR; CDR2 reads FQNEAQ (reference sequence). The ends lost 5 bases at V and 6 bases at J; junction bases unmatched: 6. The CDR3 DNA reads TGTGCCAGCAGCACTCGGACTAGCGGGTCCAATGAGCAGTTCTTC. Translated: CASSTRTSGSNEQFF.

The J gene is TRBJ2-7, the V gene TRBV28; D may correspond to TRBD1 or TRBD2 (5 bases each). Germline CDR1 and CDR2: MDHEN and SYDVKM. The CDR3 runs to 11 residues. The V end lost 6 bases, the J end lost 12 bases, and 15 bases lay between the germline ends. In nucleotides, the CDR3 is TGTGCCAGCAGATACTTGGGGGTGGGGTACTTC. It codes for CASRYLGVGYF.

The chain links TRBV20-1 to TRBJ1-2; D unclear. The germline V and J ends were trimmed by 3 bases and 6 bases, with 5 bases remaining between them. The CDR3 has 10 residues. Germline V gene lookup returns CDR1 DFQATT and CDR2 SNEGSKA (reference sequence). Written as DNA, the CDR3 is TGCAGTGCTAGGGGCGATGGCTACACCTTC. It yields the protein CSARGDGYTF.